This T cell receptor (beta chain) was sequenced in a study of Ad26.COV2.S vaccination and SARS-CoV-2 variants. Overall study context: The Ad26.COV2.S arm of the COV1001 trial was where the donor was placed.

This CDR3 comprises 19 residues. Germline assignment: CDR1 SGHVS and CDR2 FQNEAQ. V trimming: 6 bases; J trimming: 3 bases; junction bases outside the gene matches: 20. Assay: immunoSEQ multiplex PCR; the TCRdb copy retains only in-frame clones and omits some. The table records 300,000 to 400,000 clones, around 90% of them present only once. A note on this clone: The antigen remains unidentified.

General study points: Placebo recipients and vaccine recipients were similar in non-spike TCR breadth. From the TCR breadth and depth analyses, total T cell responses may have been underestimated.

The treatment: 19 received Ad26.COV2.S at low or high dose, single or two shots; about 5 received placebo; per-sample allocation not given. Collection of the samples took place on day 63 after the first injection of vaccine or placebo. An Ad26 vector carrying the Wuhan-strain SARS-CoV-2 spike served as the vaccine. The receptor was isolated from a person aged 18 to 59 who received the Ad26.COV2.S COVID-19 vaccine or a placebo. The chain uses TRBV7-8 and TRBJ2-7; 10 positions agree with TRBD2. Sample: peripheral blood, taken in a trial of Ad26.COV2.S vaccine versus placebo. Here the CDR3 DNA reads TGTGCCAGCAGATTGAAGGGATCGGCTAGCGGGAGAGGAGACTACGAGCAGTACGTC. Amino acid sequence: CASRLKGSASGRGDYEQYV.